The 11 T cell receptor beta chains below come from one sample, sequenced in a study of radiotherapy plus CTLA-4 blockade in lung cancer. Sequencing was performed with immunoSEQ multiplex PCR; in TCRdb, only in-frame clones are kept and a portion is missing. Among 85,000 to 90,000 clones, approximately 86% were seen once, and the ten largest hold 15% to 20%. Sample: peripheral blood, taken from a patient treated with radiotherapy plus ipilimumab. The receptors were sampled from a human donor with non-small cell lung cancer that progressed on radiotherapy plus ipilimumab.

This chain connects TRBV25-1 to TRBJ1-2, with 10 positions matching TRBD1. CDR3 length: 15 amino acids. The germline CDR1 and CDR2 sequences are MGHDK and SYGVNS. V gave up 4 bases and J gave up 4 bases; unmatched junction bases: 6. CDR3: CASSVWTGGVYGYTF. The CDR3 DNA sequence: TGTGCCAGCAGTGTTTGGACAGGGGGTGTCTATGGCTACACCTTC.

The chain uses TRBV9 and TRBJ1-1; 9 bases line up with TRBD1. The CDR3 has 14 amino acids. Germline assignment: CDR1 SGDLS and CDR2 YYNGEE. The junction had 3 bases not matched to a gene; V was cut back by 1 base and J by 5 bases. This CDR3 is CASSVTGGATEAFF. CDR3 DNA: TGTGCCAGCAGCGTAACAGGGGGCGCGACTGAAGCTTTCTTT.

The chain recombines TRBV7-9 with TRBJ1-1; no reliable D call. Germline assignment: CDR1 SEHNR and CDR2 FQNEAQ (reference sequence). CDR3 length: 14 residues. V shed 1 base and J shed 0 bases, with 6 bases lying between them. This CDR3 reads CASSLGSLNTEAFF. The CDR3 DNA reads TGTGCCAGCAGCTTAGGGAGCTTGAACACTGAAGCTTTCTTT. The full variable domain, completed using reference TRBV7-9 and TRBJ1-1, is DTGVSQNPRHKITKRGQNVTFRCDPISEHNRLYWYRQTLGQGPEFLTYFQNEAQLEKSRLLSDRFSAERPKGSFSTLEIQRTEQGDSAMYLCASSLGSLNTEAFFGQGTRLTVV.

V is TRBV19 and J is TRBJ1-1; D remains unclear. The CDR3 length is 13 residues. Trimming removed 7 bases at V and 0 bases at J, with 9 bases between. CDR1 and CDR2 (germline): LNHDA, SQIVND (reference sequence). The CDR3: CASIPPLNTEAFF. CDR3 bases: TGTGCCAGTATCCCCCCGTTGAACACTGAAGCTTTCTTT.

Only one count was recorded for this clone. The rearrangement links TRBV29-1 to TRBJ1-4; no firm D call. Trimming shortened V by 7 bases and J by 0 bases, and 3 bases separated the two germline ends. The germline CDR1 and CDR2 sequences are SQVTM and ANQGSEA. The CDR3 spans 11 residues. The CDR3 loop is CSGTTNEKLFF. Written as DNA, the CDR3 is TGCAGCGGGACAACTAATGAAAAACTGTTTTTT.

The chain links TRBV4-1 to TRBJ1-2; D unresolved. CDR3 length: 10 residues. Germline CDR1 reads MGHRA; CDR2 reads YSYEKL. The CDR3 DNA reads TGCGCTCAGAGGGTAAGGGGCTACACCTTC. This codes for CAQRVRGYTF.

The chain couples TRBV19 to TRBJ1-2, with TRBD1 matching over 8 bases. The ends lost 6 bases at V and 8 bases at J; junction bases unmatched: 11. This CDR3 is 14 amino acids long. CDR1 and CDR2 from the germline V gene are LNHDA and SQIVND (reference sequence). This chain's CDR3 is CASRAKGQAFGYTF. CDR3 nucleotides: TGTGCCAGTAGGGCCAAGGGACAGGCCTTCGGCTACACCTTC.

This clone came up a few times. Here the CDR3 reads CASSYPGTSYEQYF. Written as DNA, the CDR3 is TGTGCCAGCAGTTACCCCGGGACTTCCTACGAGCAGTACTTC. V and J are TRBV6-6 and TRBJ2-7, with D perhaps TRBD2 (6 bases). The CDR3 length is 14 residues. V was trimmed by 2 bases and J by 1 base, leaving 9 bases between them. CDR1 is MNHNY, CDR2 SVGAGI, per germline (reference sequence).

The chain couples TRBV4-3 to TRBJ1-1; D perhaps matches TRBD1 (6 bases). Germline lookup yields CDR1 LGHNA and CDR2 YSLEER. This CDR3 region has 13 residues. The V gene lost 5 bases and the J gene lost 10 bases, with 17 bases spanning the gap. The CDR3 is CASSLQSGGLAFF. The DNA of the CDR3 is TGCGCCAGCAGCTTACAGTCTGGGGGCTTAGCTTTCTTT.

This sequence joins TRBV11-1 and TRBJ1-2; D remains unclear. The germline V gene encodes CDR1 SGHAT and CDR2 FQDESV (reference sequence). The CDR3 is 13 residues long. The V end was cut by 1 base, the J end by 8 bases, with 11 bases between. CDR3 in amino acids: CASSLVPQYGYTF. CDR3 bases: TGTGCCAGCAGCTTAGTCCCCCAGTACGGCTACACCTTC.

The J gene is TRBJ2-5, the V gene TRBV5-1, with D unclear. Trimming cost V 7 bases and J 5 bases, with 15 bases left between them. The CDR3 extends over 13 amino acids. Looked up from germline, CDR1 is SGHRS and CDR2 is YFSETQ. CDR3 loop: CASGVGFGETQYF. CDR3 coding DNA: TGCGCCAGCGGTGTGGGATTCGGGGAGACCCAGTACTTC.